This T cell receptor beta chain was identified in a study of cytomegalovirus exposure and HLA in healthy donors. Study outcomes and limitations: Presence/absence analyses rested on an assumption that sequencing depth was roughly uniform across donors. A later analysis showed TCR association rates differing by HLA locus, peaking at DRB1 and lowest at HLA-C.

The donors were healthy bone marrow donors. Concerning this clone: Its specificity is unknown.

Trimming at V came to 8 bases and at J to 0 bases, leaving 4 bases not matched to a gene. In germline, CDR1 is SNHLY, CDR2 FYNNEI. The CDR3 has 15 amino acids. The PCR made use of 60 Vbeta and 13 Jbeta primers. Method: immunoSEQ multiplex PCR; TCRdb's copy keeps in-frame clones and lacks some. The sample features approximately 100,000 clones, with 0.55% to 0.6% in its top ten. Sample: PBMCs. This sequence originates from a man in his forties or fifties in good health and CMV-seronegative. The chain employs TRBV2 and TRBJ2-3, with 11 bases matching TRBD2. CDR3 sequence (DNA): TGTGCCAGCCAAGGGACTAGCGGCAGCACAGATACGCAGTATTTT. Protein product: CASQGTSGSTDTQYF. Drawing the rest from reference TRBV2 and TRBJ2-3, the complete variable domain is EPEVTQTPSHQVTQMGQEVILRCVPISNHLYFYWYRQILGQKVEFLVSFYNNEISEKSEIFDDQFSVERPDGSNFTLKIRSTKLEDSAMYFCASQGTSGSTDTQYFGPGTRLTVL.